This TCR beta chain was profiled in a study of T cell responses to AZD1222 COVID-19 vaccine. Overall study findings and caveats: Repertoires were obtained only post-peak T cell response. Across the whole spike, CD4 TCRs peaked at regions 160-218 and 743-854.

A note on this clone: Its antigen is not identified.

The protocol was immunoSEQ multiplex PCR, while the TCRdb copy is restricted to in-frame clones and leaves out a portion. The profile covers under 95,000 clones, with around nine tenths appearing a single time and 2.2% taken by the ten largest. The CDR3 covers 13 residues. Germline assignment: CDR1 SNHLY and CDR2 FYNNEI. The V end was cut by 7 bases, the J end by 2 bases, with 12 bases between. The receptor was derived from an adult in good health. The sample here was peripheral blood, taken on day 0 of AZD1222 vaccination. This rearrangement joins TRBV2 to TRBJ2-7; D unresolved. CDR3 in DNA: TGTGCCAGCAATCCCCTACTCACCTACGAGCAGTACTTC. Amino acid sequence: CASNPLLTYEQYF. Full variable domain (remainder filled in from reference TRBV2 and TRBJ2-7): EPEVTQTPSHQVTQMGQEVILRCVPISNHLYFYWYRQILGQKVEFLVSFYNNEISEKSEIFDDQFSVERPDGSNFTLKIRSTKLEDSAMYFCASNPLLTYEQYFGPGTRLTVT.